What follows is one T cell receptor (beta chain) and its context. These data are taken from a study of T cell changes during pregnancy in multiple sclerosis. CDR3 length: 13 amino acids. V was clipped by 11 bases and J by 2 bases, with 16 bases between them. The germline gives CDR1 LNHDA, CDR2 SQIVND (reference sequence). The repertoire was sequenced with immunoSEQ multiplex PCR; TCRdb's copy has only in-frame clones and lacks some. Of about 110,000 clones listed, approximately 90% are singletons. Sequencing used peripheral blood, obtained in the third trimester of pregnancy. The receptor's source is a female donor with multiple sclerosis, enrolled in a pregnancy study. V is TRBV19 and J is TRBJ2-7, with a tentative D call TRBD1 (6 bases). For the CDR3, the DNA is TGTGCCGGGACCTACGGGACACCCTACGAGCAGTACTTC. Encoded protein: CAGTYGTPYEQYF.